The entry that follows covers one T cell receptor (beta chain) sequence. The antigen is not known. The sample comes from a study of T cell responses to AZD1222 COVID-19 vaccine. Findings and limits, study-wide: Reportedly, close to half of spike-specific TCRs are directed against unmutated variant regions.

TCRdb's copy holds only in-frame clones and misses some; the assay was immunoSEQ multiplex PCR. The repertoire holds around 190,000 clones, with 94% as singletons. Looked up from germline, CDR1 is SQVTM and CDR2 is ANQGSEA. The CDR3 is made up of 10 amino acids. The V end was cut by 4 bases, the J end by 9 bases, with 7 bases between. The sequences come from peripheral blood, collected 28 days after the second AZD1222 dose. The origin of this receptor is an adult who received the AZD1222 COVID-19 vaccine. This chain uses TRBV29-1 with TRBJ2-1; a possible D gene is TRBD2 (5 bases). The CDR3 DNA sequence: TGCAGCGTTGCTAGCTTTGAGCAGTTCTTC. It encodes CSVASFEQFF.